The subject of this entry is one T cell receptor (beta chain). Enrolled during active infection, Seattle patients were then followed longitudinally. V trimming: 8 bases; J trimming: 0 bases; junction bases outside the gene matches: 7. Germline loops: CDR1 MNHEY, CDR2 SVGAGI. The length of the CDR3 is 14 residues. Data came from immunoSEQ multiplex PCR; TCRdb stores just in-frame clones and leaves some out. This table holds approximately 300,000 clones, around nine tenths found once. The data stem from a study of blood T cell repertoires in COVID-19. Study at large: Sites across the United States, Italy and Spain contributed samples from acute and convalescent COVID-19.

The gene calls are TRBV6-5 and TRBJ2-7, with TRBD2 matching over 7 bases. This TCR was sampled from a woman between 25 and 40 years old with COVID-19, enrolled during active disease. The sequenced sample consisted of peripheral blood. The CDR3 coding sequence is TGTGCCAGCCGGTCCGGGGGGAGCTCCTACGAGCAGTACTTC. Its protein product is CASRSGGSSYEQYF.